These 18 T cell receptor beta chains originate from one sample sequenced in a study of cytomegalovirus exposure and HLA in healthy donors. Profiled with immunoSEQ multiplex PCR; TCRdb holds only in-frame clones, not every one. Altogether 150,000 to 200,000 clones are present, 87% being singletons, with the ten largest covering more than 1.2%. The sequenced material came from PBMCs. Every receptor here comes from a woman aged 25 to 39 in good health and CMV-seronegative.

V gene TRBV7-9 combines with J gene TRBJ2-5, with D possibly TRBD2 on 7 matching bases. Germline lookup yields CDR1 SEHNR and CDR2 FQNEAQ (reference sequence). Trimming left V 6 bases short and J 4 bases short, with 12 bases between. This CDR3 is 13 amino acids long. The CDR3: CASSKGGRETQYF. The CDR3 DNA sequence: TGTGCCAGCAGTAAGGGGGGGCGAGAGACCCAGTACTTC. The variable domain in full, with the rest retrieved from reference TRBV7-9 and TRBJ2-5, is DTGVSQNPRHKITKRGQNVTFRCDPISEHNRLYWYRQTLGQGPEFLTYFQNEAQLEKSRLLSDRFSAERPKGSFSTLEIQRTEQGDSAMYLCASSKGGRETQYFGPGTRLLVL.

The CDR3 nucleotides read TGTGCCAGTATCCAACAGGGGTTGAGTCAGCCCCAGCATTTT. The encoded protein is CASIQQGLSQPQHF. The chain has TRBV19 and TRBJ1-5, with 7 bases identical to TRBD1. The CDR3 is 14 residues long. With V trimmed by 7 bases and J by 6 bases, 9 bases remained unmatched. Germline CDR1 is LNHDA and CDR2 is SQIVND (reference sequence). Combining the CDR3 with reference TRBV19 and TRBJ1-5 gives the whole variable domain DGGITQSPKYLFRKEGQNVTLSCEQNLNHDAMYWYRQDPGQGLRLIYYSQIVNDFQKGDIAEGYSVSREKKESFPLTVTSAQKNPTAFYLCASIQQGLSQPQHFGDGTRLSIL.

This chain connects TRBV4-3 to TRBJ2-7; 7 nucleotides match TRBD1. The CDR3 totals 14 residues. Germline V gene lookup returns CDR1 LGHNA and CDR2 YSLEER. V gave up 4 bases and J gave up 7 bases; unmatched junction bases: 10. CDR3 region: CASSPRASQGEQYF. The CDR3 DNA is TGCGCCAGCAGCCCCCGGGCCTCACAGGGGGAGCAGTACTTC.

The chain employs TRBV10-2 and TRBJ1-2, with TRBD1 matching 8 bases. There are 15 residues in the CDR3. V lost 4 bases and J lost 5; bases outside the gene matches: 9. Germline V gene lookup returns CDR1 WSHSY and CDR2 SAAADI. For the CDR3, the DNA is TGCGCCAGCAGTGGTCAGGGCAGGGGGCTGTATGGCTACACCTTC. This sequence encodes CASSGQGRGLYGYTF.

The chain is built from TRBV25-1 and TRBJ1-3; no clear D. The CDR3 has 17 amino acids. The germline V gene has CDR1 MGHDK and CDR2 SYGVNS. Trimming cost V 4 bases and J 0 bases, with 16 bases left between them. The CDR3 DNA reads TGTGCCAGCAGTGGTGTGGCAGGCCGAAACTCTGGAAACACCATATATTTT. This encodes CASSGVAGRNSGNTIYF.

This clone showed up just a few times. The chain employs TRBV10-1 and TRBJ2-7, with 7 bases aligning to TRBD1. The J segment lost 5 bases and the V segment lost 5 bases, leaving 6 bases of the junction unmatched. The CDR3 extends over 13 amino acids. The germline V gene encodes CDR1 WNHNN and CDR2 SYGVQD (reference sequence). In DNA form, the CDR3 reads TGCGCCAGCAGTCTTCGACAGGGTCACGAGCAGTACTTC. Translated, it gives CASSLRQGHEQYF.

This clone appeared once. The chain links TRBV9 to TRBJ2-1, with 7 bases fitting TRBD2. After removal of 0 bases from V and 0 bases from J, the junction contained 3 bases not matched to a gene. CDR1 and CDR2 from the germline V gene are SGDLS and YYNGEE. The CDR3 runs to 16 residues. Written as DNA, the CDR3 is TGTGCCAGCAGCGTAGAGACTAGCAGCTCCTACAATGAGCAGTTCTTC. Its translation is CASSVETSSSYNEQFF.

The table lists this clone with a count of one. This chain uses TRBV15 with TRBJ1-1; a weak D match, TRBD1 (5 bases). The V end was cut by 10 bases, the J end by 1 base, with 13 bases between. Germline assignment: CDR1 LNHNV and CDR2 YYDKDF (reference sequence). The CDR3 totals 13 residues. The CDR3 is CAIGVDTNTEAFF. DNA of the CDR3: TGTGCCATAGGGGTTGATACGAACACTGAAGCTTTCTTT.

The chain uses TRBV28 and TRBJ2-7; D unclear. This CDR3 spans 12 amino acids. The germline V and J ends were trimmed by 4 bases and 7 bases, with 11 bases remaining between them. Germline V CDR1 and CDR2: MDHEN, SYDVKM. CDR3: CASSSRSEEQYF. The CDR3 region has the DNA TGTGCCAGCAGTTCCCGCTCCGAGGAGCAGTACTTC.

V is TRBV2 and J is TRBJ2-7; 8 bases map to TRBD2. Germline CDR1 reads SNHLY; CDR2 reads FYNNEI. This CDR3 region has 16 residues. The J segment lost 0 bases and the V segment lost 4 bases, leaving 8 bases of the junction unmatched. CDR3 protein: CASSGSSGANSYEQYF. CDR3 DNA sequence: TGTGCCAGCAGTGGAAGTAGCGGGGCGAACTCCTACGAGCAGTACTTC.

The V gene is TRBV5-6, the J gene TRBJ1-1; no clear D. This CDR3 has 13 amino acids. Trimming removed 0 bases at V and 1 base at J, with 4 bases between. Germline CDR1 is SGHDT and CDR2 is YYEEEE. The CDR3 DNA reads TGTGCCAGCAGCTTGGCGGGGAACACTGAAGCTTTCTTT. Protein product: CASSLAGNTEAFF.

The rearrangement joins TRBV7-8 to TRBJ2-5, with a tentative D call TRBD2 (5 bases). This CDR3 is built from 19 residues. Between the trimmed V and J ends, which lost 2 bases and 3 bases, there was a span of 25 bases. Per the germline V gene, CDR1 is SGHVS and CDR2 is FQNEAQ. CDR3 amino acids: CASSLPPNSTDWAKETQYF. The CDR3 DNA follows: TGTGCCAGCAGCTTACCCCCAAACTCTACGGACTGGGCGAAAGAGACCCAGTACTTC.

This clone was observed a handful of times. The chain employs TRBV10-2 and TRBJ2-7, with D uncertain. CDR1 WSHSY and CDR2 SAAADI come from the germline V gene. This CDR3 is 13 amino acids long. V was trimmed by 0 bases and J by 3 bases, leaving 6 bases between them. The CDR3 sequence is CASSESADYEQYF. CDR3 bases: TGCGCCAGCAGTGAGTCGGCGGACTACGAGCAGTACTTC.

This clone has a handful of counts. The genes are TRBV7-8 and TRBJ1-5; 10 bases are a match to TRBD1. The CDR3 spans 15 residues. Germline lookup yields CDR1 SGHVS and CDR2 FQNEAQ. V was pared by 5 bases and J by 6 bases, with 7 bases of the junction left unmatched. The CDR3, as DNA: TGTGCCAGCAGCGTGGGACAGGGGAGCGGTCAGCCCCAGCATTTT. This encodes CASSVGQGSGQPQHF. Full variable domain (outside the CDR3, taken from reference TRBV7-8 and TRBJ1-5): GAGVSQSPRYKVAKRGQDVALRCDPISGHVSLFWYQQALGQGPEFLTYFQNEAQLDKSGLPSDRFFAERPEGSVSTLKIQRTQQEDSAVYLCASSVGQGSGQPQHFGDGTRLSIL.

This chain uses TRBV25-1 with TRBJ2-1; D gene unclear. V was trimmed by 6 bases and J by 10 bases, leaving 19 bases between them. This CDR3 region has 14 residues. Per germline, CDR1 MGHDK and CDR2 SYGVNS. The CDR3 sequence: CASRRTGRFHEQFF. CDR3 in DNA: TGTGCCAGCAGAAGAACGGGTCGATTCCACGAGCAGTTCTTC.

The gene calls are TRBV14 and TRBJ2-7; a possible D gene is TRBD1 (6 bases). Germline CDR1 reads SGHDN; CDR2 reads FVKESK. V was clipped by 4 bases and J by 2 bases, with 6 bases between them. This CDR3 is built from 12 residues. CDR3 loop: CASSRGPYEQYF. CDR3 DNA: TGTGCCAGCAGCCGGGGGCCCTACGAGCAGTACTTC. Complete variable domain (other parts from reference TRBV14 and TRBJ2-7): EAGVTQFPSHSVIEKGQTVTLRCDPISGHDNLYWYRRVMGKEIKFLLHFVKESKQDESGMPNNRFLAERTGGTYSTLKVQPAELEDSGVYFCASSRGPYEQYFGPGTRLTVT.

V and J are TRBV5-1 and TRBJ2-2; D perhaps matches TRBD2 (5 bases). CDR3 size: 15 residues. CDR1 is SGHRS, CDR2 YFSETQ, per germline. With 1 base removed from V and 3 bases from J, the gap between germline ends came to 10 bases. The CDR3: CASSLRGSDTGELFF. The CDR3 nucleotides are TGCGCCAGCAGCTTGCGAGGGTCGGACACCGGGGAGCTGTTTTTT.

This chain joins TRBV27 and TRBJ2-1, with 7 bases lining up with TRBD1. Germline CDR1 is MNHEY and CDR2 is SMNVEV (reference sequence). There are 17 residues in the CDR3. With 6 bases clipped from V and 6 bases from J, the junction kept 17 bases outside the gene matches. CDR3 sequence: CASRPEGGGRVSNEQFF. The DNA for the CDR3 is TGTGCCAGCAGACCCGAAGGGGGCGGGCGGGTATCCAATGAGCAGTTCTTC.